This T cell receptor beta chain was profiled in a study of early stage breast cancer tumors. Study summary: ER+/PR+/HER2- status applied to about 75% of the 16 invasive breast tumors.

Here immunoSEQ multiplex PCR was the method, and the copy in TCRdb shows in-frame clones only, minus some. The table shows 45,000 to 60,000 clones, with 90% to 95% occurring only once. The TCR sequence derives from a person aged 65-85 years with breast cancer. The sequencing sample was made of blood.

The CDR3 protein is CASSSFTEAFF. CDR3 nucleotides: TGTGCCAGCAGCTCTTTCACTGAAGCTTTCTTT. The chain combines TRBV5-4 with TRBJ1-1; no definite D call. This CDR3 comprises 11 residues. Germline lookup yields CDR1 SGHNT and CDR2 YYREEE (reference sequence). Deletions cut 3 bases from V and 4 bases from J, with 4 bases between.